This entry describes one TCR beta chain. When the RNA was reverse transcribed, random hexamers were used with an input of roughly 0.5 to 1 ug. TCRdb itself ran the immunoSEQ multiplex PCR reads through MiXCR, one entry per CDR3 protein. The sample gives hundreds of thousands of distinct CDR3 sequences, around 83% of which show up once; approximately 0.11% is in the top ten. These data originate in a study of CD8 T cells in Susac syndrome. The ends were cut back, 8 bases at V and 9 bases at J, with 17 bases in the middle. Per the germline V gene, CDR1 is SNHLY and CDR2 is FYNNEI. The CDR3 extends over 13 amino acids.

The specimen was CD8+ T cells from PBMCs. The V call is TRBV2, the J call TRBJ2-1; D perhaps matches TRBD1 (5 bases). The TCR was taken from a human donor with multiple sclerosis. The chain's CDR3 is CASGAELWVEQFF. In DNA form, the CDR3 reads TGTGCCAGCGGGGCGGAGCTATGGGTTGAGCAGTTCTTC.